This entry is about one T cell receptor beta chain. The target of this receptor is not known. Qualities for individual bases were not recorded, and no much larger clone is one base off. The CDR3 regions of human TCRbeta chains were subjected to immunosequencing. The study's processing was this. Repertoire TCRs were matched against a reference library of SARS-CoV-2-specific TCRs generated with the MIRA antigen-specificity platform. Breadth was defined as the fraction of unique TCRs that were SARS-CoV-2-associated. Depth was defined as the fraction of total T cells that were SARS-CoV-2-associated. Using the MIRA data, each spike-specific TCR was assigned both to the spike region to which the TCR was reactive and to a CD4 or CD8 class. Log10-transformed breadth and depth values were compared by one-way ANOVA with Sidak's multiple comparisons tests. What TCRdb holds here is the immuneACCESS table cut down to in-frame rearrangements. Part of the clones is not present; checked against another copy, under half of the missing clones reflect an unresolved V gene, and the others are unexplained. V, J and clone size derive from that table, while D and trimming were established from the DNA sequence. This sample holds some 97,000 clones; around nine tenths were observed only once. The ten largest clones capture about 3% of the sample.

This specimen's time point label, interpreted: baseline before first vaccination. The vaccinee samples were drawn from two UK trials, COV001 and COV002, one of which was a single-blind randomized controlled phase 2/3 trial testing AZD1222 (ChAdOx1 nCoV-19) in healthy adults. Trial participant PBMC samples were collected at day 0 and day 28 after the second dose for TCRbeta chain sequencing. The sample originates from a study of T cell responses to AZD1222 COVID-19 vaccine (dated by TCRdb to about 2021). At the level of the whole study: AZD1222 recipients whose second dose came at about 4 weeks and those whose second dose came at about 12 weeks were combined into one group, since spike-specific TCR depth and breadth did not differ between the two schedules. Enrollment into the trials was organized by age into subgroups of 18-55, 56-69 and 70-plus years, and those subgroups contained roughly 150, 30 and 60 TCR-sequenced participants, respectively. A total of around 240 trial participants underwent TCR sequencing, of whom 200 to 220 had received two doses of AZD1222 and around 25 had received two doses of the MenACWY control vaccine. Study-level results and caveats: Epitopes outside the regions mutated in the B.1.351 and B.1.1.7 variants were reportedly recognized by nearly half of the unique spike-specific TCRs. Spike-specific TCR breadth and depth rose significantly after two AZD1222 doses compared with day 0 and with MenACWY recipients. In the small 56-69-year group, the increase in depth fell short of significance, most likely because of low power. Because no day 14 peak-response samples were available, repertoires were characterized only after the peak T cell response. Conclusions about previously exposed vaccinees are limited, since just six AZD1222 recipients were seropositive for SARS-CoV-2 at baseline. Vaccine-associated CD4 TCRs spanned the whole spike protein, with dominant responses in regions 160-218 and 743-854. Most participants were white British and females outnumbered males, and the authors suggested that clonal diversity may have been underestimated.

Sample: peripheral blood, taken on day 0 of AZD1222 vaccination. The receptor was derived from an adult in good health.

The CDR3 sequence is CASSLREGQNYGYTF. The DNA sequence is TGTGCCAGTAGTCTCAGGGAGGGACAGAATTATGGCTACACCTTC. The chain couples TRBV19 to TRBJ1-2; TRBD1 lines up with 7 middle nucleotides. Sequences LNHDA (CDR1) and SQIVND (CDR2) are obtained from the germline V gene (reference sequence). CDR3 length: 15 amino acids, cysteine to phenylalanine. Only the CDR3 part of the read is kept: 45 bases, read in frame from the first base. V has 5 bases trimmed and J has 5 bases trimmed; junction bases matching no gene number 11.